This TCR beta chain was captured by sequencing in a study of early T cells in non-severe SARS-CoV-2 infection (dated by TCRdb to the early 2020s). Study-level background: Because TCR sequencing was done on bulk RNA from unsorted whole blood, the alpha and beta chains could not be paired. Broad study findings and their caveats: VDJdb matching was skewed toward anti-spike CD8 responses and likely underestimated virus-specific expansions, missing private and CD4 specificities.

Libraries came from 5' RACE. Instrument on record: NextSeq 500. In the TCR library protocol, unique molecular identifiers were attached to individual cDNA molecules to correct for PCR bias and sequencing error. Both TCR alpha and beta chains were sequenced, and tight co-correlation was observed between alpha and beta sequence abundances in each sample. As for how the authors treated the data: Decombinator V4 was used to annotate TCR sequences for V gene, J gene and CDR3. Expanded TCRs were defined as changing significantly between any two time points under a Poisson model with p below 0.0001. TCR abundances were normalised to the total number of TCRs sequenced per sample and expressed as counts per million. TRAV1-2 paired with TRAJ12, TRAJ20 or TRAJ33 defined MAIT TCRs, while TRAV10 paired with TRAJ18 defined iNKT TCRs. VDJdb, accessed 1 November 2021, was searched for CMV, EBV and SARS-CoV-2 annotated TCRs, with TCRs annotated for multiple antigens excluded. The public reads were quality trimmed at Q25 with fastp and then assembled into clones with MiXCR by TCRdb, keeping productive beta chains. Rows with a matching CDR3 protein are joined into one entry that keeps the most common DNA and genes. The V and J calls, along with clone size, are taken from TCRdb and not from the paper's own processing. This sample comprises some 81,000 distinct CDR3 sequences, approximately 9.1% of them detected only once. The ten largest clones represent about 4.8% of the sample.

A case-control design nested within a healthcare worker cohort in London, UK, was used, with weekly nasopharyngeal swab PCR tests and blood sampling performed. Healthcare workers were recruited during the week of the UK lockdown, between 23 and 31 March 2020, and followed weekly for up to about 15 weeks. CDR1 is given as MNHNS and CDR2 as SASEGT, both from the germline V gene. Compared with germline, V lacks 8 bases and J lacks 3 bases; bases without a gene match: 5. The CDR3 has 13 amino acids, counting the end cysteine and phenylalanine. Solely the CDR3 DNA is kept, with 39 bases framed from the first base. A note on this clonotype: This clone's antigen is unknown. Per-base quality was not reported, and no clone a single base away is much larger than it.

This receptor was identified in an adult who was a healthcare worker with PCR-confirmed SARS-CoV-2 infection or an uninfected control (not recorded which). The rearrangement combines TRBV6-1 with TRBJ2-7; TRBD1 aligns with 9 central bases. Sequences were obtained from whole blood. The base sequence is TGTGCCAGCGTTGGGACAGGGTACTACGAGCAGTACTTC. The resulting protein is CASVGTGYYEQYF.